Shown below are 5 T cell receptor beta chains from a single sample sequenced in a study of cytomegalovirus exposure and HLA in healthy donors. A multiplex PCR was run with 60 Vbeta primers and 13 Jbeta primers. Clones were sequenced by immunoSEQ multiplex PCR, and TCRdb holds only the in-frame ones, with some missing. The top ten hold 4.5% of the sample, which has 150,000 to 200,000 clones, around 67% seen once. Material: PBMCs. Receptors originate from a woman aged 18-29 years in good health and CMV-seropositive.

The chain combines TRBV7-9 with TRBJ2-7, with D possibly TRBD1 on 6 matching bases. V shed 5 bases and J shed 7 bases, with 21 bases lying between them. This CDR3 comprises 15 residues. Germline-derived CDR1 and CDR2 are SEHNR and FQNEAQ (reference sequence). The CDR3 DNA reads TGTGCCAGCAGCGTACAGGACAGTCCCTACGTTGAGCAGTACTTC. Translated: CASSVQDSPYVEQYF. The whole variable domain, filled in from reference TRBV7-9 and TRBJ2-7, reads DTGVSQNPRHKITKRGQNVTFRCDPISEHNRLYWYRQTLGQGPEFLTYFQNEAQLEKSRLLSDRFSAERPKGSFSTLEIQRTEQGDSAMYLCASSVQDSPYVEQYFGPGTRLTVT.

V is TRBV7-2 and J is TRBJ1-1; D gene unclear. The CDR3 is made up of 14 amino acids. CDR1 is SGHTA and CDR2 is FQGNSA in the germline V gene. Deletions cut 5 bases from V and 5 bases from J, with 15 bases between. The CDR3 region has the DNA TGTGCCAGCAGCCCGCCGGGAGCGGGTACTGAAGCTTTCTTT. Protein: CASSPPGAGTEAFF.

The gene calls are TRBV5-1 and TRBJ1-2; D gene uncertain. V gave up 4 bases and J gave up 8 bases, with 12 bases separating them. This CDR3 spans 12 amino acids. Germline CDR1 is SGHRS and CDR2 is YFSETQ. For the CDR3, the DNA is TGCGCCAGCAGCGAACATACGGGGGGCTACACCTTC. It codes for CASSEHTGGYTF.

The chain recombines TRBV5-1 with TRBJ1-6, with a tentative D call TRBD1 (6 bases). Germline values: CDR1 SGHRS, CDR2 YFSETQ. Trimming removed 0 bases at V and 5 bases at J, with 12 bases between. This CDR3 region has 16 residues. CDR3 DNA: TGCGCCAGCAGCTTGGCGACCGGGACAAATAATTCACCCCTCCACTTT. It translates to CASSLATGTNNSPLHF.

This clone was recorded only once. This rearrangement joins TRBV6-1 to TRBJ2-3; no clear D gene. The CDR3 runs 14 residues. Germline V CDR1 and CDR2: MNHNS, SASEGT. Trimming left V 7 bases short and J 4 bases short, with 15 bases between. The CDR3 here is CASKERVNPDTQYF. In DNA, the CDR3 is TGTGCCAGCAAAGAGAGAGTGAACCCAGATACGCAGTATTTT.